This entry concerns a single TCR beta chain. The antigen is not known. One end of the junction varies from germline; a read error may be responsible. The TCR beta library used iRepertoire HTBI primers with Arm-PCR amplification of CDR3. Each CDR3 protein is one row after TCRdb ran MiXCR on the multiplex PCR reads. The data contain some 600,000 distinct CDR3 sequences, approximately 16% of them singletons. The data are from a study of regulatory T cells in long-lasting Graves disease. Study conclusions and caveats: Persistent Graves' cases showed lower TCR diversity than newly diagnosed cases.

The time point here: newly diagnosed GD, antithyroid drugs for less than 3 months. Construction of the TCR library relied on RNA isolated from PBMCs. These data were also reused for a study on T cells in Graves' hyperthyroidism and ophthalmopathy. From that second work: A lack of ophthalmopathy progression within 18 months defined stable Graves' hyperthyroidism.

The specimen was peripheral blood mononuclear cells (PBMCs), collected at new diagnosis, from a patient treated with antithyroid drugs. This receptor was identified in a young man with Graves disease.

The CDR3 region is CASRGGGSYNERFF. CDR3 nucleotides: TGTGCCAGCCGGGGCGGGGGCTCCTACAATGAGCGGTTCTTC. This chain links TRBV28 with TRBJ2-1; perhaps TRBD2 as D (7 bases). CDR1 MDHEN and CDR2 SYDVKM come from the germline V gene. The CDR3 spans 14 residues.